The source of this TCR beta chain is a study of T cells in Graves' hyperthyroidism and ophthalmopathy. Regarding this clonotype: Its matching antigen is unknown.

There were TCR beta CDR3 regions amplified from RNA transcripts. First-round RT-PCR targeting the TCR CDR3 was performed with the HTBI primer set. A single record per CDR3 protein comes from TCRdb applying MiXCR to the multiplex PCR reads. The repertoire has 600,000 to 650,000 distinct CDR3 sequences, around 20% of them found once; the top ten carry 34%. Study observations and caveats: Ophthalmopathy stood apart from stable hyperthyroidism in a 13 V-J model. It was a median roughly six months before onset that the model predicted ophthalmopathy.

Trimming removed 3 bases from V and 6 bases from J; junction bases left unmatched: 5. Germline lookup yields CDR1 MDHEN and CDR2 SYDVKM. The CDR3 has 14 amino acids. Ophthalmopathy patients had Clinical Activity Score at least 3, NOSPECS grade at least 4, duration under 3 months. PBMCs were collected from an approximately 9.5 ml volume of fresh peripheral blood. Specimen: blood. The chain carries TRBV28 and TRBJ1-5; the match to TRBD1 covers 7 bases. The receptor's source is a man aged 30 to 45 with Graves' ophthalmopathy. This CDR3 reads CASSFVTGTQPQHF. The DNA of the CDR3 is TGTGCCAGCAGTTTTGTGACAGGGACTCAGCCCCAGCATTTT.